The 19 T cell receptor beta chains reported below all come from one sample, sequenced in a study of cytomegalovirus exposure and HLA in healthy donors. The primer mix had 60 Vbeta and 13 Jbeta primers. Produced via immunoSEQ multiplex PCR; TCRdb's table is partial and in-frame only. Altogether 150,000 to 200,000 clones are present, roughly 72% being singletons, with the ten largest covering 7% to 7.5%. The sample was PBMCs. The receptors stem from a man aged 40-55 years in good health and CMV-seropositive.

Notes on this clone: The junction departs from the called germline gene at one end, perhaps through a read error. V usage is TRBV7-9 and J usage is TRBJ2-1; 11 positions match TRBD2. From germline, CDR1 is SEHNR and CDR2 FQNEAQ (reference sequence). The CDR3 loop spans 17 amino acids. CDR3: CSSLLWVGTSGYNEQFF. DNA for the CDR3: TGTTCCAGCCTACTTTGGGTGGGGACTAGCGGATACAATGAGCAGTTCTTC.

V is TRBV5-1 and J is TRBJ2-5; D is perhaps TRBD1 (5 bases). The assigned J gene may be wrong: the sequence end matches TRBJ2-7 better. The CDR3 has 14 residues. Germline-derived CDR1 and CDR2 are SGHRS and YFSETQ. The CDR3 loop is CASSRTESQGEQYF. For the CDR3, the DNA is TGCGCCAGCAGCCGGACCGAGTCCCAGGGCGAGCAGTACTTC.

V usage is TRBV4-3 and J usage is TRBJ2-6; a possible D gene is TRBD2 (5 bases). The germline CDR1 and CDR2 sequences are LGHNA and YSLEER. The CDR3 totals 17 residues. The V end was cut by 1 base, the J end by 2 bases, with 12 bases between. The chain's CDR3 is CASSQVGEVTGANVLTF. For the CDR3, the DNA is TGCGCCAGCAGCCAAGTCGGGGAAGTGACTGGGGCCAACGTCCTGACTTTC.

This clone has only a few counts. The genes are TRBV10-3 and TRBJ1-2; D call uncertain. There are 13 residues in the CDR3. CDR1 is ENHRY and CDR2 is SYGVKD in the germline V gene. V was shortened by 4 bases and J by 7 bases, with 13 bases between the two germline ends. The CDR3 nucleotides are TGTGCCATCAGTGTGGCTGCGGGCCTTGGCTACACCTTC. Translated, it gives CAISVAAGLGYTF.

Turning to this clone: Other DNA sequences in the sample encode the same CDR3. V gene TRBV5-1 combines with J gene TRBJ2-6, with a possible D match to TRBD1 (5 bases). Trimming took off 1 base at V and 2 bases at J, with 7 bases between the two ends. The CDR3 runs to 15 residues. Germline V gene sequence: CDR1 SGHRS, CDR2 YFSETQ. The chain's CDR3 is CASSLTGAGANVLTF. The CDR3 region has the DNA TGCGCCAGCAGCTTGACAGGCGCTGGGGCCAACGTCCTGACTTTC.

This sequence joins TRBV7-2 and TRBJ2-7; 10 nucleotides agree with TRBD1. Per germline, CDR1 SGHTA and CDR2 FQGNSA. J gave up 6 bases and V 2 bases, and 7 bases lay outside the gene matches. The CDR3 is made up of 15 amino acids. CDR3 amino acids: CASSLLGTGDREQYF. Written as DNA, the CDR3 is TGTGCCAGCAGCTTACTGGGGACAGGGGACCGCGAGCAGTACTTC.

The J gene is TRBJ2-3, the V gene TRBV27, with 7 positions matching TRBD2. CDR1 is MNHEY and CDR2 is SMNVEV in the germline V gene (reference sequence). The CDR3 sequence is 13 residues long. V lost 5 bases, J lost 1 base, and 0 bases stayed unmatched. In DNA, the CDR3 is TGTGCCAGCAGTGGACTAGGCACAGATACGCAGTATTTT. It is translated as CASSGLGTDTQYF.

The rearrangement links TRBV11-3 to TRBJ2-2, with D uncertain. The V gene's germline CDR1 is SGHNT and CDR2 YENEEA. The CDR3 is 14 residues long. The V end was cut by 0 bases, the J end by 1 base, with 3 bases between. The CDR3 DNA reads TGTGCCAGCAGCTTAGACGGGAACACCGGGGAGCTGTTTTTT. As protein: CASSLDGNTGELFF.

This clone was recorded a few times. This chain uses TRBV5-5 with TRBJ1-1, with D perhaps TRBD1 (5 bases). Trimming took 4 bases from V and 8 from J, leaving 18 bases between them. The CDR3 spans 14 residues. Germline V lookup: CDR1 SGHKS, CDR2 YYEKEE (reference sequence). In DNA, the CDR3 is TGTGCCAGCAGCATCAAAATCCAGGGCGGCGAAGCTTTCTTT. It is translated as CASSIKIQGGEAFF.

The rearrangement links TRBV5-1 to TRBJ2-5, with 9 bases that match TRBD1. This CDR3 has 18 amino acids. CDR1 and CDR2 from the germline V gene are SGHRS and YFSETQ. J gave up 2 bases and V 0 bases, and 11 bases lay outside the gene matches. The CDR3 protein is CASSLGRTGEPFQETQYF. The CDR3 bases are TGCGCCAGCAGCTTGGGAAGGACAGGGGAGCCCTTTCAAGAGACCCAGTACTTC.

The CDR3 is CASSPPGQGSYEQYF. DNA of the CDR3: TGTGCCAGCAGTCCTCCGGGACAGGGCAGCTACGAGCAGTACTTC. V is TRBV28 and J is TRBJ2-7; TRBD1 matches 9 bases. The CDR3 spans 15 residues. From germline, CDR1 is MDHEN and CDR2 SYDVKM. V was pared by 5 bases and J by 3 bases, with 8 bases of the junction left unmatched.

The gene calls are TRBV7-9 and TRBJ1-4; 8 bases match TRBD1. The CDR3 is 15 amino acids. V dropped 5 bases and J dropped 3; count of bases not matched to a gene: 5. CDR1 and CDR2 from the germline V gene are SEHNR and FQNEAQ (reference sequence). The CDR3 spells CASSEGQGANEKLFF. Here the CDR3 DNA reads TGTGCCAGCAGCGAAGGACAGGGTGCTAATGAAAAACTGTTTTTT.

The chain is built from TRBV29-1 and TRBJ1-5, with TRBD1 identical over 9 bases. Germline trimming cut 5 bases from V and 1 base from J; bases unmatched to any gene: 9. The CDR3 covers 16 residues. CDR1 and CDR2 (germline): SQVTM, ANQGSEA. Here the CDR3 DNA reads TGCAGCGTTTCCGGGACAGGGAGGACCAGCAATCAGCCCCAGCATTTT. Protein product: CSVSGTGRTSNQPQHF.

This clone is a singleton in its sample. In the same sample, other DNA sequences code for this CDR3. V is TRBV7-3 and J is TRBJ1-1, with 8 bases identical to TRBD1. CDR1 and CDR2 (germline): SGHTA, FQGTGA. The CDR3 runs 14 residues. V shed 2 bases and J 1 base; nucleotides not matched to a gene: 0. As DNA, the CDR3 is TGTGCCAGCAGCTTAGGACAGGGGAACACTGAAGCTTTCTTT. This gives the protein CASSLGQGNTEAFF.

The rearrangement uses TRBV7-9 and TRBJ1-4, with a weak D call TRBD1 (5 bases). The CDR3 loop spans 16 amino acids. Germline V gives CDR1 SEHNR, CDR2 FQNEAQ (reference sequence). V shed 5 bases and J shed 0 bases, with 13 bases lying between them. CDR3 nucleotide sequence: TGTGCCAGCAGCCGCGGAGGGGCGTCAACTAATGAAAAACTGTTTTTT. Translating gives CASSRGGASTNEKLFF.

V usage is TRBV19 and J usage is TRBJ2-6; 7 bases are shared with TRBD1. Germline V gene sequence: CDR1 LNHDA, CDR2 SQIVND (reference sequence). The CDR3 length is 15 residues. J was trimmed by 2 bases and V by 7 bases; bases with no gene match: 5. The CDR3 DNA sequence: TGTGCCAGTACCGACAGGGCCCCTGGGGCCAACGTCCTGACTTTC. It codes for CASTDRAPGANVLTF.

The rearrangement links TRBV2 to TRBJ1-1; D remains ambiguous. Germline-derived CDR1 and CDR2 are SNHLY and FYNNEI. The CDR3 is 10 amino acids. V lost 6 bases and J lost 4, with 3 bases in between. DNA of the CDR3: TGTGCCAGCAGACTCACTGAAGCTTTCTTT. Its translation is CASRLTEAFF. The full variable domain, with the rest looked up from reference TRBV2 and TRBJ1-1, is EPEVTQTPSHQVTQMGQEVILRCVPISNHLYFYWYRQILGQKVEFLVSFYNNEISEKSEIFDDQFSVERPDGSNFTLKIRSTKLEDSAMYFCASRLTEAFFGQGTRLTVV.

V gene TRBV7-2 combines with J gene TRBJ1-2; D is perhaps TRBD1 (5 bases). Between the trimmed V and J ends, which lost 3 bases and 7 bases, there was a span of 15 bases. The germline CDR1 and CDR2 sequences are SGHTA and FQGNSA. The CDR3 runs 14 residues. As DNA, the CDR3 is TGTGCCAGCAGCTTTGGTCAGGGCGTGGGTGGCTACACCTTC. Translation gives CASSFGQGVGGYTF.

This clone has only one observation. The chain joins TRBV5-4 to TRBJ2-3, with 9 bases fitting TRBD2. Per the germline V gene, CDR1 is SGHNT and CDR2 is YYREEE (reference sequence). CDR3 length: 15 residues. V shed 1 base, J shed 6 bases, and the junction held 6 bases outside the gene matches. The CDR3 reads CASSLFASGVDTQYF. In nucleotides, the CDR3 is TGTGCCAGCAGCTTGTTTGCTAGCGGGGTGGATACGCAGTATTTT.